This T cell receptor beta chain was identified during a study of blood T cells in healthy people across ages. Whole-study results and caveats: The study found TCR beta diversity correlated strongly with naive T cell percentage. Estimated diversity across one million T cells was deemed an underestimate. Age showed a roughly linear inverse relationship with TCR beta diversity per million T cells.

This CDR3 is built from 15 residues. The V end was cut by 5 bases, the J end by 4 bases, with 17 bases between. As for this clonotype: The antigen remains undetermined.

Using a J-beta primer mix together with a sample-barcoded 5' primer, a second PCR was run for about 6 to 11 cycles. The template-switch adaptor was a 5' adaptor with 12 random nucleotides. It tagged each cDNA molecule. One entry per CDR3 protein, called by TCRdb with MiXCR from the 5' RACE reads. The table has about 1,500,000 distinct CDR3 sequences, around two fifths seen once. Sequencing input: blood. V usage is TRBV12-3 or TRBV12-4 and J usage is TRBJ2-5; weak D call: TRBD2 (6 bases). The TCR sequence derives from a woman between 18 and 30 years old in good health. The chain's CDR3 is CASSGRGTVGETQYF. CDR3 DNA sequence: TGTGCCAGCAGTGGGCGGGGTACGGTCGGAGAGACCCAGTACTTC.